This T cell receptor beta chain was sequenced for a study of blood T cell repertoires in COVID-19 (dated by TCRdb to 2018 to 2021). For the wider study: The collaborator samples originated in the United States, Italy and Spain and spanned the acute and convalescent phases of COVID-19. The samples were drawn from the first 160 participants of the ongoing ImmuneRACE study and from more than 1,000 subjects provided by 6 global collaborators. Deeply sampled blood TCRbeta repertoires from subjects exposed to, actively infected with, or recovered from COVID-19 were included in the dataset. The material from the prospective study consisted of cDNA or gDNA derived from T cells, B-cell-depleted T cells, or PBMCs. Where available, HLA class I and class II types were taken from metadata supplied by the sample provider and were not determined by assay-based typing. Sample metadata almost always included a de-identified subject ID, COVID-19 status, age in years and sex. The repertoires were released in a freely available public database intended as a resource for research on the immune response to SARS-CoV-2. Beyond this particular receptor, the publication reports: Clinical and demographic metadata were provided uncurated, with the amount varying by source and participant.

TCRbeta CDR3 regions were amplified from genomic DNA by means of the immunoSEQ Assay, a bias-controlled multiplex PCR. As for how the authors treated the data: Within the assay, amplification of reference gene primers was used to estimate how many nucleated cells each sample contained. To quantify the absolute abundance of each unique TCRbeta CDR3 rearrangement, sequence reads were collapsed and filtered. For each sample, productive Simpson clonality was calculated as the square root of Simpson's diversity index over productive rearrangements. In its TCRdb copy, this immuneACCESS table keeps in-frame sequences only and misses some clones. Where compared with another copy, unresolved V genes explain less than half of these, and the others have no known cause. For V, J and clone size, that table is used; D and trimming come from the DNA. Across this sample there are about 220,000 clones, with roughly 85% seen only once. Of the sample, under 3% falls within the top ten clones.

The CDR3 runs 14 amino acids, cysteine and phenylalanine included. Only CDR3 DNA is held: 42 bases, read in frame from base 1. At the junction V is shortened by 6 bases and J by 4 bases; bases outside the gene matches: 7. Via the germline V gene (reference sequence), CDR1 is LNHDA and CDR2 SQIVND. As concerns this clone: It lacks a known antigen. Base qualities were left out, and no much larger clone turns up one base away.

The collaborating institutions used their own protocols to collect whole blood in K2EDTA tubes. For TCRbeta analysis, collaborators shipped samples as frozen whole blood, isolated PBMCs, or DNA extracted from either of those sample types. The rearranged segments are TRBV19 and TRBJ1-2, and TRBD1 matches 8 of the central bases. The TCR originated in a middle-aged woman with active or convalescent COVID-19. The specimen sequenced was peripheral blood. The DNA sequence is as follows: TGTGCCAGTAGATCCTCGGACAGGGCCTATGGCTACACCTTC. It specifies CASRSSDRAYGYTF.